These 10 T cell receptor beta chains came from one sample sequenced in a study of shared clonotypes between healthy human individuals. Repertoires were generated with immunoSEQ multiplex PCR, while TCRdb's copy carries only in-frame clones and drops some. The data hold fewer than 600,000 clones, with approximately 77% observed a single time. Sequenced input: PBMCs. All receptors derive from a woman between 40 and 55 years old in good health. Some clones in this sample may be carry-over from other donors' samples.

This clone was picked up one time. V gene TRBV6-4 combines with J gene TRBJ2-1, with a possible D match to TRBD2 (6 bases). The germline V gene encodes CDR1 MRHNA and CDR2 SNTAGT. V was shortened by 0 bases and J by 6 bases, with 12 bases between the two germline ends. The length of the CDR3 is 15 residues. The CDR3 loop is CASSDSLARVNEQFF. The CDR3 DNA reads TGTGCCAGCAGTGACTCCCTAGCGCGGGTCAATGAGCAGTTCTTC.

The CDR3: CASREGQAVYGYTF. In DNA form, the CDR3 reads TGTGCCAGCAGGGAGGGGCAGGCGGTATATGGCTACACCTTC. The chain is built from TRBV28 and TRBJ1-2, with D possibly TRBD1 on 5 matching bases. V dropped 6 bases and J dropped 5 bases, with 16 bases sitting between them. Germline V lookup: CDR1 MDHEN, CDR2 SYDVKM. The CDR3 length is 14 residues.

The gene calls are TRBV7-9 and TRBJ2-7, with D perhaps TRBD1 (5 bases). Germline V lookup: CDR1 SEHNR, CDR2 FQNEAQ (reference sequence). V dropped 6 bases and J dropped 6 bases, with 21 bases sitting between them. This CDR3 spans 15 amino acids. The DNA of the CDR3 is TGTGCCAGCAGTCGTAGGGCAGGGCCGAATAGCGAGCAGTACTTC. This translates into CASSRRAGPNSEQYF.

This rearrangement joins TRBV30 to TRBJ2-5; D gene ambiguous. The closer fit of TRBJ2-7 to the DNA end suggests the J call may be wrong. Germline values: CDR1 GTSNPN, CDR2 SVGIG (reference sequence). The CDR3 totals 13 residues. CDR3 region: CAWSIGPAYEQYF. CDR3 nucleotide sequence: TGTGCCTGGAGTATAGGACCTGCCTACGAGCAGTACTTC.

As concerns this clone: Being one base from a much bigger clone, this may be a read error. This chain links TRBV21-1 with TRBJ2-7; TRBD1 was called by the table and not checked on the DNA. TRBV21-1 is marked as a pseudogene. The length of the CDR3 is 16 residues. The CDR3 here is CASSSPAWGMSYEQYF. The CDR3, as DNA: TGTGCCAGCAGTTCTCCCGCGTGGGGCATGTCCTACGAGCAGTACTTC.

The chain recombines TRBV7-9 with TRBJ2-3; 15 positions match TRBD2. V lost 6 bases to trimming and J lost 3 bases; unmatched junction nucleotides: 4. Germline V gives CDR1 SEHNR, CDR2 FQNEAQ (reference sequence). This CDR3 contains 16 residues. The CDR3 sequence is CASRKGTSGRTDTQYF. CDR3 nucleotides: TGTGCCAGCAGAAAAGGGACTAGCGGGAGGACAGATACGCAGTATTTT.

The chain recombines TRBV9 with TRBJ2-7; 10 nucleotides match TRBD1. There are 14 residues in the CDR3. V lost 3 bases and J lost 5; bases outside the gene matches: 5. Germline V CDR1 and CDR2: SGDLS, YYNGEE. This CDR3 is CASSGTGGFHEQYF. In DNA form, the CDR3 reads TGTGCCAGCAGCGGGACAGGGGGTTTCCACGAGCAGTACTTC.

This clone has only one observation. The rearrangement links TRBV7-9 to TRBJ2-1, with D hard to call. CDR1 and CDR2 (germline): SEHNR, FQNEAQ (reference sequence). This CDR3 has 14 residues. Trimming stripped 6 bases from V and 4 bases from J, with 13 bases between. The CDR3 nucleotides read TGTGCCAGCAGTTCAACCGGGCTTTACAATGAGCAGTTCTTC. Amino acids: CASSSTGLYNEQFF.

The rearrangement uses TRBV4-3 and TRBJ2-2; D is ambiguous. The CDR3 runs 14 residues. Germline CDR1 LGHNA, CDR2 YSLEER. Trimming cost V 0 bases and J 2 bases, with 4 bases left between them. The chain's CDR3 is CASSQDVNTGELFF. In DNA, the CDR3 is TGCGCCAGCAGCCAAGATGTAAACACCGGGGAGCTGTTTTTT.

The V call is TRBV6-1, the J call TRBJ1-1, with D possibly being TRBD1 (5 bases). The CDR3 loop spans 13 amino acids. V gave up 5 bases and J gave up 5 bases, with 12 bases separating them. The germline V gene has CDR1 MNHNS and CDR2 SASEGT. CDR3 sequence reads: CASSQGRATEAFF. CDR3 in DNA: TGTGCCAGCAGTCAGGGCAGGGCGACTGAAGCTTTCTTT.